The rows below give T cell receptor beta chains drawn from one sample of a study of shared clonotypes between healthy human individuals. Assay: immunoSEQ multiplex PCR; the TCRdb copy retains only in-frame clones and omits some. Of roughly 590,000 clones in the sample, nearly 97% were seen once. What was sequenced was naive CD8+ T cells sorted from blood. Receptors originate from a woman in her twenties or thirties in good health. CDR3s include the opening cysteine and the closing phenylalanine or tryptophan. For some rows the clone size is stated as once, few or many, or as a class when expanded; others skip it.

v_gene: TRBV19; abundance: NA; CDR3aa: CASSPGAPNYGYTF
v_gene: TRBV5-4; abundance: NA; CDR3aa: CASSWLGGGSPTQYF
v_gene: TRBV29-1; abundance: NA; CDR3aa: CSVETGLPGELFF
v_gene: TRBV9; abundance: NA; CDR3aa: CASSVVYGSEETQYF
v_gene: TRBV6-1; abundance: NA; CDR3aa: CASTGGDYGYTF
v_gene: TRBV5-1; abundance: few; CDR3aa: CASSWLGAPGELFF
v_gene: TRBV29-1; abundance: NA; CDR3aa: CSVRDVSNQPQHF
v_gene: TRBV5-4; abundance: NA; CDR3aa: CAWVTGPEAQETQYF
v_gene: TRBV15; abundance: NA; CDR3aa: CATSLAGSSYEQYF
v_gene: TRBV6-5; abundance: NA; CDR3aa: CASSTLAGGDGELFF
v_gene: TRBV6-5; abundance: NA; CDR3aa: CASSWWQGDYEQYF
v_gene: TRBV9; abundance: NA; CDR3aa: CASSVGPGELFF
v_gene: TRBV4-1; abundance: NA; CDR3aa: CASSQGRTGVGNEQFF
v_gene: TRBV9; abundance: NA; CDR3aa: CASSVGTGIYNEQFF
v_gene: TRBV7-2; abundance: NA; CDR3aa: CASSAGLAVGYEQYF
v_gene: TRBV9; abundance: NA; CDR3aa: CASSVQGEDTQYF
v_gene: TRBV27; abundance: NA; CDR3aa: CASSLGPRGYEQYF
v_gene: TRBV30; abundance: NA; CDR3aa: CAWSVRDRVNEQFF
v_gene: TRBV7-2; abundance: NA; CDR3aa: CASSSFTYEQYF
v_gene: TRBV7-9; abundance: NA; CDR3aa: CASSPTGENTEAFF
v_gene: TRBV15; abundance: NA; CDR3aa: CATSRAGTGFFSSYEQYF
v_gene: TRBV15; abundance: NA; CDR3aa: CATRPDPRENYGYTF
v_gene: TRBV7-9; abundance: NA; CDR3aa: CASSLLLADKSTDTQYF
v_gene: TRBV11-2; abundance: NA; CDR3aa: CASSDGLAKGDEQFF
v_gene: TRBV27; abundance: NA; CDR3aa: CASGIAGVSYEQYF
v_gene: TRBV9; abundance: NA; CDR3aa: CASSVAGSGLNEQFF
v_gene: TRBV28; abundance: NA; CDR3aa: CATSLQISYNEQFF
v_gene: TRBV10-2; abundance: NA; CDR3aa: CASSDRSVPYNEQFF
v_gene: TRBV5-1; abundance: NA; CDR3aa: CASQGGRSSYEQYF
v_gene: TRBV29-1; abundance: once; CDR3aa: CSVEAGGPHEQYF
v_gene: TRBV11-3; abundance: NA; CDR3aa: CASSPSNPGELFF
v_gene: TRBV7-9; abundance: NA; CDR3aa: CASSSLNTESYGYTF
v_gene: TRBV27; abundance: NA; CDR3aa: CASSPPRAEQFF
v_gene: TRBV19; abundance: NA; CDR3aa: CASSIATGGSYEQYF
v_gene: TRBV28; abundance: NA; CDR3aa: CASSTRDRGFEQFF
v_gene: TRBV27; abundance: NA; CDR3aa: CASSLSRGQGGGYTF
v_gene: TRBV7-2; abundance: NA; CDR3aa: CASSLLAGLGTDTQYF
v_gene: TRBV27; abundance: NA; CDR3aa: CASSLRRAGELFF
v_gene: TRBV28; abundance: NA; CDR3aa: CASTIQGANYGYTF
v_gene: TRBV28; abundance: NA; CDR3aa: CASSSKDRPTLYNEQFF
v_gene: TRBV9; abundance: NA; CDR3aa: CASSGSGLAKNIQYF
v_gene: TRBV29-1; abundance: NA; CDR3aa: CSVETETLYYGYTF
v_gene: TRBV27; abundance: NA; CDR3aa: CASSRTGFYEQYF
v_gene: TRBV7-9; abundance: NA; CDR3aa: CASSQIGGREFYEQYF
v_gene: TRBV7-9; abundance: once; CDR3aa: CASSFLGTEAFF
v_gene: TRBV10-2; abundance: NA; CDR3aa: CASSDPGGEETQYF
v_gene: TRBV4-1; abundance: NA; CDR3aa: CASSQVWGTAQPQHF
v_gene: TRBV28; abundance: NA; CDR3aa: CASSSTGRYNQPQHF
v_gene: TRBV14; abundance: NA; CDR3aa: CASSAGGVYEQYF
v_gene: TRBV28; abundance: once; CDR3aa: CASSFSGGNEQFF